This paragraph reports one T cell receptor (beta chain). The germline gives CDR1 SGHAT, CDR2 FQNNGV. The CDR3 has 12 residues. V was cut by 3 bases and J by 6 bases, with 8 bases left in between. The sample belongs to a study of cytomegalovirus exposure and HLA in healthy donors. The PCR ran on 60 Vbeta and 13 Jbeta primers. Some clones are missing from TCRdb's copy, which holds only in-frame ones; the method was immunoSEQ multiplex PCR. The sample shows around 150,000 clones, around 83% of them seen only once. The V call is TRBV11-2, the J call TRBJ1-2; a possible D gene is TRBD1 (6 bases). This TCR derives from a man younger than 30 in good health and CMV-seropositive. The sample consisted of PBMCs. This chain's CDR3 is CASSLSGDGYTF. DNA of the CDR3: TGTGCCAGCAGCTTGTCAGGGGATGGCTACACCTTC.